The source of this T cell receptor beta chain is a study of blood T cell repertoires in COVID-19. Across the study: Samples came from the United States, Italy and Spain, spanning acute and convalescent COVID-19. Sources were T cells, B-cell-depleted T cells, or PBMCs; the material itself was cDNA or gDNA.

CDR3 size: 17 residues. CDR1 is ENHRY, CDR2 SYGVKD, per germline. V lost 4 bases, J lost 0 bases, and 16 bases lay in between. In the authors' methods: Estimates of nucleated cell counts were drawn from the amplification of reference gene primers. Profiling relied on immunoSEQ multiplex PCR, and the TCRdb table lists in-frame clones only, not all of them. V and J calls and clone size come straight from that table; D and trimming were deduced from the DNA. This table holds 45,000 to 55,000 clones, about 86% found once. The J gene is TRBJ1-5, the V gene TRBV10-3; D gene ambiguous. The clonotype was recovered from a man aged 70-80 years with active COVID-19. Sequenced: peripheral blood. The CDR3: CAISGTPAVDSNQPQHF. The CDR3 DNA reads TGTGCCATCAGTGGAACGCCAGCGGTGGATAGCAATCAGCCCCAGCATTTT.